This entry concerns a single T cell receptor (beta chain). This clonotype was counted many times. The antigen this receptor binds is unknown. The record has no base qualities; no much larger clone is one base away. The data were taken from a study of early T cells in non-severe SARS-CoV-2 infection (dated by TCRdb to the early 2020s). Concerning the study at large: Bulk RNA from unsorted whole blood was used for TCR sequencing, so alpha and beta chains could not be paired. General findings and caveats noted by the study authors: Matching against VDJdb was skewed toward anti-spike CD8 responses, likely underestimated virus-specific expansions, and missed private and CD4 specificities.

The germline V gene encodes CDR1 MNHEY and CDR2 SVGEGT. V is cut by 6 bases and J by 0 bases, and the space between the germline ends is 12 bases. From its cysteine to its phenylalanine, the CDR3 spans 15 amino acids. Just the 45-base CDR3 DNA is kept, in frame starting at base 1. Set within a cohort of healthcare workers in London, UK, this nested case-control study involved weekly PCR testing of nasopharyngeal swabs along with blood sampling. Between 23 and 31 March 2020, the week of the UK lockdown, healthcare workers were enrolled and then followed up weekly for as long as 16 weeks. The receptor library was made with 5' RACE. The run used a NextSeq 500. The TCR library protocol attached unique molecular identifiers to individual cDNA molecules to correct for sequencing error and PCR bias. Both TCR alpha and beta chains were sequenced, and tight co-correlation was observed between alpha and beta sequence abundances in each sample. The published analysis was carried out like this. Decombinator V4 was used to perform V gene, J gene and CDR3 annotation of TCR sequences. Expanded TCRs were defined as changing significantly between any two time points under a Poisson model with p below 0.0001. TCR abundances were normalised to the total number of TCRs sequenced per sample and were expressed as counts per million. TRAV1-2 paired with TRAJ12, TRAJ20 or TRAJ33 defined MAIT TCRs, while TRAV10 paired with TRAJ18 defined iNKT TCRs. VDJdb, accessed 1 November 2021, was searched for CMV, EBV and SARS-CoV-2 annotated TCRs, with TCRs annotated for multiple antigens excluded. TCRdb took the public reads, trimmed them with fastp at Q25, ran MiXCR for clone calling and kept in-frame beta chains. Merged by CDR3 protein, the rows form single entries marked with the most common genes and DNA. The V and J calls and clone size come from TCRdb's table, not from the authors' own analysis. Present in this sample are about 76,000 distinct CDR3 sequences, around 15% of which were seen just once. Of the sample, 12% falls within the top ten clones.

The sequencing input was whole blood. This TCR was sampled from an adult who was a healthcare worker with PCR-confirmed SARS-CoV-2 infection or an uninfected control (not recorded which). The V and J segments used are TRBV6-2 or TRBV6-3 and TRBJ2-4; perhaps TRBD2 is the D gene, with 6 bases matching. The CDR3 region: CASRTPGLAKNIQYF. The base sequence is TGTGCCAGCAGAACTCCGGGACTAGCCAAAAACATTCAGTACTTC.